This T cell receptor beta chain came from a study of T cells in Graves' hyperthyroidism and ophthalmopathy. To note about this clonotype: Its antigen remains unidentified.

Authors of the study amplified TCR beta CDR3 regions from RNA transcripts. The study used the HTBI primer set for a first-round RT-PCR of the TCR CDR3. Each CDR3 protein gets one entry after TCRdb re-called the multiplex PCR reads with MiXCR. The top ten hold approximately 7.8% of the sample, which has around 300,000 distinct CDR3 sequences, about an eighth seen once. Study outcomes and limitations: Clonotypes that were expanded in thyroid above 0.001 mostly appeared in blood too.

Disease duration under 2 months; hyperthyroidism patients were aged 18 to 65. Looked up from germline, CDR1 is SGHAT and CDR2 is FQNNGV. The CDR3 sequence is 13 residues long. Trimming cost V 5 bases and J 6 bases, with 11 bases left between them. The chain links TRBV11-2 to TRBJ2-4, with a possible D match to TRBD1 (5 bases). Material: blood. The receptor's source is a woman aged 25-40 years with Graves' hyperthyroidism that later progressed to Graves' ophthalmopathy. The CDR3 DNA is TGTGCCAGCAGCGTAATGCAGGGAAACATTCAGTACTTC. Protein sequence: CASSVMQGNIQYF.